This T cell receptor (beta chain) was captured in a study of tumor-infiltrating lymphocytes in primary liver carcinoma. With respect to this clonotype: What it binds is not known. The conserved phenylalanine or tryptophan normally closing the CDR3 is absent here, so this likely arose from a read error.

CDR1 is MNHEY, CDR2 SVGAGI, per germline. V was pared by 2 bases and J by 2 bases, with 16 bases between. This CDR3 contains 18 residues. Investigators took RNA and DNA out together from approximately 22-30 mg of unsorted bulk tissue. Chronic HBV infection, untreated so far, was present in the patients. Constant-region priming of around 490 ng total RNA yielded TCR beta cDNA. Investigators got TCR beta libraries out of three nested multiplex PCR rounds, done with slightly modified ARM-PCR. Both of the initial two PCR rounds ran for 10 cycles and employed TRBV1-TRBV30 forward primers alongside a C-beta reverse primer. TCRdb called the multiplex PCR reads again in MiXCR, with one record for every CDR3 protein. The sample contains 90,000 to 150,000 distinct CDR3 sequences, nearly 70% of which appear only once. General study findings and limits: Whereas tumor region pairs overlapped more, tumor-adjacent and tumor-blood pairs overlapped less.

The source of this sequence is a woman in her sixties with primary liver carcinoma and hepatitis B virus infection. The V gene is TRBV6-5, the J gene TRBJ1-6, with D uncertain. The material sequenced was tumor-adjacent normal liver tissue. DNA of the CDR3: TGTGCCAGCAGTTACACAGTAGGCTCGGTCACCTATAATTCACCCCTCCACATT. It codes for CASSYTVGSVTYNSPLHI.